A single sample gave rise to the 5 T cell receptor beta chains below, sequenced in a study of T-cell memory formation after mild COVID-19. A single record per CDR3 protein comes from TCRdb applying MiXCR to the 5' RACE reads. The sample lists 400,000 to 500,000 distinct CDR3 sequences; around 18% were seen once. Sequencing was performed on PBMCs or a T cell subset sorted from them (not recorded which). The receptors were gathered from an adult woman who had mild COVID-19 (a few samples of this study predate the infection). Cell type and time point are not known.

This chain connects TRBV11-2 to TRBJ2-2; D gene unclear. With 3 bases removed from V and 6 bases from J, the gap between germline ends came to 8 bases. Germline CDR1 and CDR2: SGHAT and FQNNGV. The CDR3 runs to 13 residues. This chain's CDR3 is CASSFLSSGELFF. For the CDR3, the DNA is TGTGCCAGCAGCTTTCTTTCGTCCGGGGAGCTGTTTTTT. Supplemented by reference TRBV11-2 and TRBJ2-2, the full variable domain reads EAGVAQSPRYKIIEKRQSVAFWCNPISGHATLYWYQQILGQGPKLLIQFQNNGVVDDSQLPKDRFSAERLKGVDSTLKIQPAKLEDSAVYLCASSFLSSGELFFGEGSRLTVL.

This clonotype appeared many times. The rearrangement links TRBV5-1 to TRBJ2-7; unclear D gene. V lost 0 bases to trimming and J lost 6 bases, with 4 bases between them. CDR3 length equals 11 residues. CDR1 is SGHRS, CDR2 YFSETQ, per germline. The CDR3, as DNA: TGCGCCAGCAGCTTGGCCGCCGAGCAGTACTTC. Translating gives CASSLAAEQYF.

This clonotype was counted only a few times. The V and J genes are TRBV20-1 and TRBJ2-7; D possibly matches TRBD1 or TRBD2 (5 bases each). CDR3 length: 14 residues. Trimming left V 1 base short and J 4 bases short, with 14 bases between. Per germline, CDR1 DFQATT and CDR2 SNEGSKA (reference sequence). Here the CDR3 reads CSARVVAGTYEQYF. The CDR3 DNA follows: TGCAGTGCTAGAGTAGTGGCAGGGACGTACGAGCAGTACTTC.

J is TRBJ1-5 and V is TRBV24-1, with D maybe TRBD1 (5 bases). In germline, CDR1 is KGHDR, CDR2 SFDVKD. The CDR3 contains 16 residues. The V and J ends lost 4 bases and 0 bases respectively, with 12 bases between them. The CDR3 DNA follows: TGTGCCACCAGTGAGTCCGGACATAGTAGCAATCAGCCCCAGCATTTT. Protein: CATSESGHSSNQPQHF.

V usage is TRBV29-1 and J usage is TRBJ2-4, with TRBD1 matching 10 bases. The CDR3 contains 12 residues. With V trimmed by 7 bases and J by 9 bases, 6 bases remained unmatched. The germline CDR1 and CDR2 sequences are SQVTM and ANQGSEA. DNA of the CDR3: TGCAGCGGTTCCGGGACAGGGGCCATTCAGTACTTC. Protein: CSGSGTGAIQYF.